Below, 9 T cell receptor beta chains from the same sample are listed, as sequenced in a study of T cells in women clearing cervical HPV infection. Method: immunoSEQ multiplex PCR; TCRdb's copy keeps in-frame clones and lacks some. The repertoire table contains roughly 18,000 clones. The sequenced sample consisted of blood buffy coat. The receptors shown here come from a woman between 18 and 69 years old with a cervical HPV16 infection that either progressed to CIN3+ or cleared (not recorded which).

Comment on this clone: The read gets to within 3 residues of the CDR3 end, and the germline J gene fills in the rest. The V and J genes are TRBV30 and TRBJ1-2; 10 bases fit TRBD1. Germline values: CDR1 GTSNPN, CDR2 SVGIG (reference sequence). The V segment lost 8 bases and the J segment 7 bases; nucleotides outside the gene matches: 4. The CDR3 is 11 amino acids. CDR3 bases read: TGTGCCAGGGGACAGGGGTCTGGC. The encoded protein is CARGQGSG. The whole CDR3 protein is CARGQGSGYTF.

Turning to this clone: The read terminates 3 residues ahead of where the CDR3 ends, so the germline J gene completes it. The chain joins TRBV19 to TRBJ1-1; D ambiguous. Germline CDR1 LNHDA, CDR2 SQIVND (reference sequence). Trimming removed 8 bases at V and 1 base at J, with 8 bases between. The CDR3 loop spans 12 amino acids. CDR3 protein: CASLHGNTEAFF. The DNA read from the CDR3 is TGTGCCAGTCTGCACGGGAACACTGAA.

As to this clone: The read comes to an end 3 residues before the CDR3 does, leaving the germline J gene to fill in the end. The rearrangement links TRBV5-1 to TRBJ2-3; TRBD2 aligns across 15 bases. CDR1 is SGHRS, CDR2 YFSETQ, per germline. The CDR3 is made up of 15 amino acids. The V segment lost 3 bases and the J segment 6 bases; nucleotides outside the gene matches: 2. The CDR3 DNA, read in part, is TGCGCCAGCAGCTCCGGACTAGCGGGAGGGGATACG. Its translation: CASSSGLAGGDT. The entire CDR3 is CASSSGLAGGDTQYF.

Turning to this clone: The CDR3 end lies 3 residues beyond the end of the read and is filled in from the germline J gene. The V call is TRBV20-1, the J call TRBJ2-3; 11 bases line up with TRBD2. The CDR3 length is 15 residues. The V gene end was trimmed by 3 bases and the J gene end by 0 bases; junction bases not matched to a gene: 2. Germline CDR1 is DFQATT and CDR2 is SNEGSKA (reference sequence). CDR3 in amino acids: CSARLAGGSTDTQYF. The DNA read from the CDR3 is TGCAGTGCTAGGCTAGCGGGAGGTAGCACAGATACG.

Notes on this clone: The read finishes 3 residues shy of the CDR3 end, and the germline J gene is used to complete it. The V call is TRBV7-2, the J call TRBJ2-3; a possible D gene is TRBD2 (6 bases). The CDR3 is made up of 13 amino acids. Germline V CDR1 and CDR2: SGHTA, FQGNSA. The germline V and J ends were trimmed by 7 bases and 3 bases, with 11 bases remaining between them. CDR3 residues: CASTLSGTDTQYF. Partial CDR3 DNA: TGTGCCAGCACCCTTAGCGGTACAGATACG. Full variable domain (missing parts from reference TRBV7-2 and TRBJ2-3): GAGVSQSPSNKVTEKGKDVELRCDPISGHTALYWYRQSLGQGLEFLIYFQGNSAPDKSGLPSDRFSAERTGGSVSTLTIQRTQQEDSAVYLCASTLSGTDTQYFGPGTRLTVL.

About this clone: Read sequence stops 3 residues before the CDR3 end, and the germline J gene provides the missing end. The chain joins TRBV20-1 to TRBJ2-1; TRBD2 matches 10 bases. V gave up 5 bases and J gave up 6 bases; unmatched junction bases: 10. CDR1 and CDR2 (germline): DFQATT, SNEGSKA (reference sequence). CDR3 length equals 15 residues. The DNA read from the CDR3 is TGCAGTGCTGCCCTACTAGCGGGATCTCTCAATGAG. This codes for CSAALLAGSLNE. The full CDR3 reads CSAALLAGSLNEQFF.

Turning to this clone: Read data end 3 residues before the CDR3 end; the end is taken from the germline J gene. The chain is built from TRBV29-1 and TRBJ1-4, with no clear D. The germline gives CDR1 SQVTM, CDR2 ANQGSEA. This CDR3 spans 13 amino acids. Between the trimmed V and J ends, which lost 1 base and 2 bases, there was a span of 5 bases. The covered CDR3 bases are TGCAGCGTTGAAGGGGCGACTAATGAAAAA. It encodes CSVEGATNEK. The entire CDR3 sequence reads CSVEGATNEKLFF. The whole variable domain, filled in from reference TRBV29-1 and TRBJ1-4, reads SAVISQKPSRDICQRGTSLTIQCQVDSQVTMMFWYRQQPGQSLTLIATANQGSEATYESGFVIDKFPISRPNLTFSTLTVSNMSPEDSSIYLCSVEGATNEKLFFGSGTQLSVL.

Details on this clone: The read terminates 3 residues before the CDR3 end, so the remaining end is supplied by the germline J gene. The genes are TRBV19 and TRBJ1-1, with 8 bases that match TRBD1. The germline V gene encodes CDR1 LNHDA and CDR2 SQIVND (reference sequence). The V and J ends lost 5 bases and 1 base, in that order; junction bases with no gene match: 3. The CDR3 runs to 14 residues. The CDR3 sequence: CASSSGTGNTEAFF. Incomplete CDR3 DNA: TGTGCCAGTAGTTCGGGGACAGGGAACACTGAA.

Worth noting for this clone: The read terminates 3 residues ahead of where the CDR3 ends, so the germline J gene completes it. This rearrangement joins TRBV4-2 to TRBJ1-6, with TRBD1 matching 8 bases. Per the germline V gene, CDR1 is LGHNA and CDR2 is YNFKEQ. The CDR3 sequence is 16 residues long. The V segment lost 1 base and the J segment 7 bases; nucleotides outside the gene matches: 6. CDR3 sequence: CASSQGQGATNSPLHF. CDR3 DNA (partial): TGTGCCAGCAGCCAAGGGCAGGGGGCCACGAATTCACCC.